This T cell receptor (beta chain) was documented in a study of human T cells and chemical hapten exposure. This CDR3 is 17 amino acids long. Germline-derived CDR1 and CDR2 are LGHNA and YNFKEQ. The V and J ends lost 4 bases and 0 bases, in that order; junction bases with no gene match: 10. This clonotype was observed a few times. One entry per CDR3 protein results from TCRdb running MiXCR on the RACE reads. The sample has over 100,000 distinct CDR3 sequences, about a tenth seen once. The time point was: patch test 2, 6 weeks after DPC sensitization. The treatment here: therapeutic diphenylcyclopropenone sensitization with weekly scalp DPC.

The source material was whole blood, sampled in connection with sensitization to the hapten diphenylcyclopropenone (DPC). This TCR derives from a woman aged 40 to 50 with alopecia areata. Some clones in this sample may be carry-over from other donors' samples. The genes are TRBV4-2 and TRBJ2-3; 7 nucleotides line up with TRBD2. CDR3 bases: TGTGCCAGCAGCCCCTCTTACGGCGGGGGAAGCACAGATACGCAGTATTTT. This encodes CASSPSYGGGSTDTQYF.